These T cell receptor beta chains were read from a single sample in a study of identical twins. Each CDR3 protein gets one entry after TCRdb re-called the 5' RACE reads with MiXCR. The sample gives 280,000 or so distinct CDR3 sequences, roughly 8.6% of which show up once; around 2.1% is in the top ten. This sample was shared with a second study, whose subject was yellow fever vaccine responses in identical twins.

The specimen was memory (CD45RO+) T cells sorted from blood. Receptor source: a young woman in good health. CDR3s leave out the opening cysteine and the closing phenylalanine or tryptophan. Only part of the rows carry a size: once, few, many, or a class if the clone is expanded.

TRBJ1-6	TRBV6-4	few	ASSDRSGKASSYNSPLH
TRBJ1-4	TRBV6-5	-	ASSYSGRGTTNEKLF
TRBJ1-1	TRBV29-1	-	SVGVATEAF
TRBJ2-7	TRBV19	few	ASRDSGGYEQY
TRBJ2-3	TRBV15	many	ATSRGSLAPDTQY
TRBJ2-7	TRBV20-1	-	SARDPGGLYEQY
TRBJ2-1	TRBV7-9	-	ASSSPPREDPREQF
TRBJ1-2	TRBV10-3	-	ATARENYGYT
TRBJ2-1	TRBV18	few	ASSASTGAIDEQF
TRBJ1-4	TRBV5-1	-	ASSLGSPRSGEKLF
TRBJ1-2	TRBV18	few	ASSRQGQGYT
TRBJ2-1	TRBV10-1	-	ASSAGEGTYNEQF
TRBJ2-2	TRBV4-2	many	ASSQEGLANTGELF
TRBJ1-4	TRBV7-9	many	ASSPAAGLTSGEKLF
TRBJ2-5	TRBV3-1	-	ASEGYQETQY
TRBJ2-3	TRBV6-4	many	ASSRSGGADTQY
TRBJ2-3	TRBV7-3	-	ASSGGRLSTDTQY
TRBJ2-5	TRBV15	few	ATSRAQETQY
TRBJ2-1	TRBV5-1	many	ASSPSAGGNNEQF
TRBJ2-5	TRBV4-2	few	ASSQDPASGGAGVTQY
TRBJ2-5	TRBV5-1	many	ASSLNPGGETQY
TRBJ2-3	TRBV5-6	few	ASSPPTSGRPTQY
TRBJ2-1	TRBV6-1	few	ASRGLAGGVGRNNEQF
TRBJ2-1	TRBV29-1	few	SLFGGAYNEQF
TRBJ1-5	TRBV18	many	ASSLTGEPQH
TRBJ1-2	TRBV6-1	-	ATRDRAQYGYT